This T cell receptor (beta chain) was recorded in a study of cytomegalovirus exposure and HLA in healthy donors. Study summary: In an early release, HLA-typed donors contributed some 88 million unique TCR sequences.

Comments on this clone: Its target is not known.

The PCR had 60 Vbeta and 13 Jbeta primers. Repertoires were generated with immunoSEQ multiplex PCR, while TCRdb's copy carries only in-frame clones and drops some. Of some 150,000 clones detected, 77% appear once; the ten largest clones hold roughly 4.3%. Study-wide results and caveats: A later analysis, which compared TCR beta chains of equal frequency, found the HLA-associated ones more clonally expanded. Association of 15,000 to 20,000 TCR beta sequences with HLA alleles was found at 0.05 false discovery rate in a later analysis.

CDR1 is MRHNA and CDR2 is SNTAGT in the germline V gene. Deletions cut 6 bases from V and 3 bases from J, with 17 bases between. The CDR3 extends over 15 amino acids. Samples came from healthy bone marrow donors. V gene TRBV6-4 combines with J gene TRBJ1-1; D gene uncertain. Sample: PBMCs. This TCR derives from a male donor in good health and CMV-seronegative. This CDR3 is CASREWGGSDTEAFF. In DNA, the CDR3 is TGTGCCAGCAGGGAGTGGGGAGGGTCGGACACTGAAGCTTTCTTT.